The 10 T cell receptor beta chains reported below all come from one sample, sequenced in a study of OX40 agonist ivuxolimab in advanced cancers. Profiling relied on immunoSEQ multiplex PCR, and the TCRdb table lists in-frame clones only, not all of them. Of fewer than 200,000 clones in the sample, 94% were seen once. This specimen was CD4+ or CD8+ T cells sorted from blood, taken in a trial of the OX40 agonist ivuxolimab. These receptors came from an adult with an advanced solid tumor such as melanoma, head and neck, liver or kidney cancer.

V and J are TRBV7-2 and TRBJ1-1; no clear D. This CDR3 has 11 residues. The V end lost 5 bases, the J end lost 3 bases, and 4 bases lay between the germline ends. The germline V gene has CDR1 SGHTA and CDR2 FQGNSA. CDR3 loop: CASSLDTEAFF. CDR3 in DNA: TGTGCCAGCAGCCTGGACACTGAAGCTTTCTTT.

This clone was seen more than once but under ten times. The chain carries TRBV2 and TRBJ1-6; perhaps TRBD1 as D (5 bases). Germline V CDR1 and CDR2: SNHLY, FYNNEI. The V gene lost 8 bases and the J gene lost 1 base, with 12 bases spanning the gap. This CDR3 spans 15 amino acids. Here the CDR3 DNA reads TGTGCCAGCCAGGGAGGGAAGTCCTATAATTCACCCCTCCACTTT. Translated: CASQGGKSYNSPLHF.

The chain carries TRBV6-5 and TRBJ1-3, with unresolved D. Trimming took off 0 bases at V and 0 bases at J, with 9 bases between the two ends. This CDR3 spans 16 amino acids. Germline CDR1 MNHEY, CDR2 SVGAGI. CDR3 sequence (DNA): TGTGCCAGCAGTTACTCAGGGTACATCTCTGGAAACACCATATATTTT. Protein: CASSYSGYISGNTIYF.

The V call is TRBV6-5, the J call TRBJ1-2; TRBD1 matches 7 bases. After removal of 7 bases from V and 7 bases from J, the junction contained 9 bases not matched to a gene. The CDR3 covers 13 residues. Germline CDR1 and CDR2: MNHEY and SVGAGI. This CDR3 is CASKKTGAGGYTF. Here the CDR3 DNA reads TGTGCCAGCAAAAAAACAGGGGCTGGTGGCTACACCTTC.

The CDR3 here is CANYGTGAPGTQYF. DNA of the CDR3: TGTGCCAACTACGGGACAGGGGCACCGGGTACGCAGTATTTT. The rearrangement uses TRBV2 and TRBJ2-3; 10 nucleotides line up with TRBD1. CDR1 SNHLY and CDR2 FYNNEI come from the germline V gene. Trimming at V came to 10 bases and at J to 8 bases, leaving 12 bases not matched to a gene. This CDR3 is 14 amino acids long.

The rearrangement uses TRBV5-4 and TRBJ2-5; 9 positions agree with TRBD1. The CDR3 sequence is 15 residues long. The trim removed 4 bases at V and 5 bases at J, leaving 9 bases unmatched. Germline values: CDR1 SGHNT, CDR2 YYREEE (reference sequence). The CDR3: CASSQRTGAHETQYF. The DNA for the CDR3 is TGTGCCAGCAGCCAACGGACAGGGGCTCACGAGACCCAGTACTTC.

The chain joins TRBV5-1 to TRBJ1-2; D is perhaps TRBD1 (5 bases). V lost 4 bases and J 3 bases, leaving 16 bases between the germline ends. The CDR3 is made up of 15 amino acids. Germline assignment: CDR1 SGHRS and CDR2 YFSETQ. The CDR3 nucleotides are TGCGCCAGCAGCCCGGGTAGCGGGGGAGACTATGGCTACACCTTC. Protein sequence: CASSPGSGGDYGYTF.

The chain couples TRBV6-1 to TRBJ2-7, with D unclear. The CDR3 length is 12 residues. Germline V gives CDR1 MNHNS, CDR2 SASEGT. Trimming left V 5 bases short and J 7 bases short, with 12 bases between. CDR3 loop: CASSSTNREQYF. The CDR3, as DNA: TGTGCCAGCAGTTCCACCAATCGAGAGCAGTACTTC.

The chain couples TRBV4-3 to TRBJ2-2; D not certain. CDR1 and CDR2 from the germline V gene are LGHNA and YSLEER. This CDR3 is 14 amino acids long. Between the trimmed V and J ends, which lost 3 bases and 8 bases, there was a span of 13 bases. The CDR3 is CASSHVERRGELFF. CDR3 coding DNA: TGCGCCAGCAGCCACGTCGAGAGACGGGGGGAGCTGTTTTTT.

Of note for this clone: This specimen includes other DNA sequences encoding the same CDR3. The V and J genes are TRBV6-6 and TRBJ2-4, with no clear D. The CDR3 totals 12 residues. Germline V gene lookup returns CDR1 MNHNY and CDR2 SVGAGI (reference sequence). In nucleotides, the CDR3 is TGTGCTAGCCGCCCCCCCAGCAACATTCAGTACTTC. It yields the protein CASRPPSNIQYF.